These 28 T cell receptor beta chains share one sample of origin, sequenced in a study of technical replicates of blood from several donors. Data came from immunoSEQ multiplex PCR; TCRdb stores just in-frame clones and leaves some out. This table has 55,000 to 80,000 clones, 95% to 98% appearing once. Material: T cells isolated from PBMCs. All receptors derive from a human donor in good health.

This chain connects TRBV28 to TRBJ1-1; 7 bases are a match to TRBD1. CDR3 length: 15 residues. The germline V gene encodes CDR1 MDHEN and CDR2 SYDVKM. The V and J ends lost 5 bases and 0 bases, in that order; junction bases with no gene match: 6. CDR3 loop: CASSATGTVNTEAFF. CDR3 nucleotides: TGTGCCAGCAGTGCTACTGGGACAGTGAACACTGAAGCTTTCTTT.

This clone was recorded only once. The chain uses TRBV19 and TRBJ1-2, with D unresolved. Deletions cut 3 bases from V and 5 bases from J, with 10 bases between. Germline V gene data show CDR1 as LNHDA and CDR2 as SQIVND (reference sequence). CDR3 length: 13 residues. CDR3 protein: CASSISRIYGYTF. CDR3 coding DNA: TGTGCCAGTAGTATCTCCAGGATTTATGGCTACACCTTC.

The rearrangement uses TRBV10-3 and TRBJ1-3; no reliable D call. V was pared by 1 base and J by 1 base, with 11 bases between. Germline values: CDR1 ENHRY, CDR2 SYGVKD. The CDR3 totals 16 residues. The CDR3 loop is CAISEFAGRSGNTIYF. The CDR3 coding sequence is TGTGCCATCAGTGAGTTTGCGGGCAGATCTGGAAACACCATATATTTT.

V is TRBV2 and J is TRBJ1-2, with unresolved D. CDR3 length equals 12 residues. The germline V gene encodes CDR1 SNHLY and CDR2 FYNNEI. V was pared by 2 bases and J by 13 bases, with 14 bases between. The DNA for the CDR3 is TGTGCCAGCAGTGAATCCAGAGGGCCCCTCACCTTC. It yields the protein CASSESRGPLTF.

The genes are TRBV5-1 and TRBJ1-1; 10 bases map to TRBD1. Losses at the gene ends were 3 bases for V and 0 bases for J; bases not matched to a gene: 11. The germline V gene encodes CDR1 SGHRS and CDR2 YFSETQ. The CDR3 runs 18 residues. The CDR3 DNA reads as TGCGCCAGCAGCTACGAGGGGACAGGGGATGCAATGAACACTGAAGCTTTCTTT. This gives the protein CASSYEGTGDAMNTEAFF.

The chain is built from TRBV11-2 and TRBJ2-2; 11 bases are a match to TRBD2. Looked up from germline, CDR1 is SGHAT and CDR2 is FQNNGV. Trimming at V came to 5 bases and at J to 5 bases, leaving 7 bases not matched to a gene. The CDR3 runs 16 residues. CDR3 residues: CASSMPGLAVTGELFF. CDR3 in DNA: TGTGCCAGCAGCATGCCGGGACTAGCGGTTACCGGGGAGCTGTTTTTT.

The CDR3 DNA sequence: TGTGCCAGCCGGTCGGGGGTTGGTTCACCCCTCCACTTT. Residues: CASRSGVGSPLHF. This chain joins TRBV7-9 and TRBJ1-6; D possibly corresponds to TRBD1 (5 bases). CDR1 and CDR2 (germline): SEHNR, FQNEAQ (reference sequence). V was cut by 8 bases and J by 9 bases, with 14 bases left in between. The CDR3 contains 13 residues.

This clone showed up just once. V gene TRBV2 combines with J gene TRBJ2-3; a possible D gene is TRBD2 (6 bases). V was shortened by 11 bases and J by 0 bases, with 15 bases between the two germline ends. The CDR3 has 14 residues. Germline assignment: CDR1 SNHLY and CDR2 FYNNEI. In DNA form, the CDR3 reads TGTGCCGGAACCCGGGACTTCAGCACAGATACGCAGTATTTT. Protein: CAGTRDFSTDTQYF.

The chain couples TRBV5-4 to TRBJ2-1; 10 nucleotides align to TRBD2. Germline-derived CDR1 and CDR2 are SGHNT and YYREEE (reference sequence). Trimming removed 4 bases from V and 15 bases from J; junction bases left unmatched: 19. The CDR3 length is 16 residues. CDR3 loop: CASSPPDPGTSVRRFF. The CDR3 DNA reads TGTGCCAGCAGCCCCCCCGACCCCGGGACTAGCGTTCGCCGGTTCTTC.

As DNA, the CDR3 is TGTGCCAGCAGCTTAGGGAGACCCGGGGGGTCAGATACGCAGTATTTT. Translating gives CASSLGRPGGSDTQYF. The chain recombines TRBV13 with TRBJ2-3; 7 nucleotides line up with TRBD2. Germline CDR1 PRHDT, CDR2 FYEKMQ (reference sequence). This CDR3 has 16 residues. V lost 0 bases to trimming and J lost 4 bases; unmatched junction nucleotides: 7. Complete variable domain (other parts from reference TRBV13 and TRBJ2-3): AAGVIQSPRHLIKEKRETATLKCYPIPRHDTVYWYQQGPGQDPQFLISFYEKMQSDKGSIPDRFSAQQFSDYHSELNMSSLELGDSALYFCASSLGRPGGSDTQYFGPGTRLTVL.

This clone occurred once. The chain is built from TRBV6-5 and TRBJ1-2, with D possibly matching TRBD1 (6 bases). The CDR3 extends over 15 amino acids. V shed 2 bases and J shed 0 bases, with 10 bases lying between them. Germline V gives CDR1 MNHEY, CDR2 SVGAGI. The CDR3 DNA is TGTGCCAGCAGTTACATGGACAGTGCTAACTATGGCTACACCTTC. Translated, it gives CASSYMDSANYGYTF.

The J gene is TRBJ2-1, the V gene TRBV5-1; TRBD2 might be the D (6 bases). Trimming removed 8 bases from V and 10 bases from J, with 22 bases in between. Germline loops: CDR1 SGHRS, CDR2 YFSETQ. The CDR3 has 14 amino acids. The CDR3 bases are TGCGCCAGTCTACGTGTCGGGGGTAGAGGGGAGCAGTTCTTC. Residues: CASLRVGGRGEQFF.

This clone has a handful of counts. This CDR3 reads CASSLDLYRSAYEQYF. In DNA, the CDR3 is TGTGCCAGCAGCTTAGATTTGTACAGATCGGCCTACGAGCAGTACTTC. V and J are TRBV11-3 and TRBJ2-7; no firm D call. Germline CDR1 and CDR2: SGHNT and YENEEA. V dropped 0 bases and J dropped 2 bases, with 14 bases sitting between them. The CDR3 is 16 amino acids.

This chain joins TRBV7-3 and TRBJ2-7; D possibly corresponds to TRBD1 (5 bases). Per the germline V gene, CDR1 is SGHTA and CDR2 is FQGTGA. The length of the CDR3 is 11 residues. Trimming cost V 5 bases and J 5 bases, with 7 bases left between them. Here the CDR3 DNA reads TGTGCCAGCAGCCAGGGTGACGAGCAGTACTTC. It is translated as CASSQGDEQYF. Supplemented by reference TRBV7-3 and TRBJ2-7, the full variable domain reads GAGVSQTPSNKVTEKGKYVELRCDPISGHTALYWYRQSLGQGPEFLIYFQGTGAADDSGLPNDRFFAVRPEGSVSTLKIQRTERGDSAVYLCASSQGDEQYFGPGTRLTVT.

The chain carries TRBV4-1 and TRBJ1-1; 8 nucleotides line up with TRBD1. Germline CDR1 is MGHRA and CDR2 is YSYEKL. V lost 6 bases and J lost 2; bases outside the gene matches: 11. The CDR3 totals 16 residues. In nucleotides, the CDR3 is TGCGCCAGCAGTCCATTAGGGACAGGTGTTAACACTGAAGCTTTCTTT. This encodes CASSPLGTGVNTEAFF.

This chain connects TRBV6-6 to TRBJ2-3; D is unresolved. The V and J ends lost 2 bases and 5 bases respectively, with 5 bases between them. The CDR3 length is 12 residues. Germline CDR1 and CDR2: MNHNY and SVGAGI (reference sequence). CDR3 region: CASSYEEDTQYF. The CDR3 coding sequence is TGTGCCAGCAGTTACGAGGAAGATACGCAGTATTTT.

V usage is TRBV6-6 and J usage is TRBJ1-2; 7 nucleotides agree with TRBD1. V was clipped by 5 bases and J by 6 bases; unmatched bases: 12. In germline, CDR1 is MNHNY, CDR2 SVGAGI (reference sequence). The CDR3 runs to 15 residues. This CDR3 is CASSLDRVTGNGYTF. In DNA, the CDR3 is TGTGCCAGCAGTCTGGACCGGGTGACAGGGAATGGCTACACCTTC.

The chain links TRBV2 to TRBJ2-6, with a tentative D call TRBD2 (5 bases). The CDR3 extends over 16 amino acids. Trimming pared 7 bases from V and 1 base from J, leaving 14 bases between. Germline values: CDR1 SNHLY, CDR2 FYNNEI. In nucleotides, the CDR3 is TGTGCCAGCACTGGACTCAGGCGGTCTGGGGCCAACGTCCTGACTTTC. Its protein product is CASTGLRRSGANVLTF.

This chain joins TRBV6-4 and TRBJ2-1; D is unclear. Germline-derived CDR1 and CDR2 are MRHNA and SNTAGT. Trimming stripped 5 bases from V and 5 bases from J, with 10 bases between. The CDR3 has 13 residues. This chain's CDR3 is CASSNSPDNEQFF. The CDR3 DNA sequence: TGTGCCAGCAGTAATTCCCCAGACAATGAGCAGTTCTTC.

The V and J genes are TRBV11-3 and TRBJ2-5; 10 nucleotides line up with TRBD2. Germline trimming cut 1 base from V and 4 bases from J; bases unmatched to any gene: 9. The CDR3 consists of 17 residues. The germline V gene encodes CDR1 SGHNT and CDR2 YENEEA. The CDR3 coding sequence is TGTGCCAGCAGCTTAGTATTAAGGGCTAGCGGGGGAGAGACCCAGTACTTC. The encoded protein is CASSLVLRASGGETQYF.

The genes are TRBV5-4 and TRBJ1-4; possible D gene TRBD1, 6 bases. Trimming pared 5 bases from V and 5 bases from J, leaving 13 bases between. The V gene's germline CDR1 is SGHNT and CDR2 YYREEE (reference sequence). CDR3 length: 14 amino acids. CDR3: CASSSGQRNEKLFF. CDR3 DNA sequence: TGTGCCAGCAGTTCGGGACAAAGAAATGAAAAACTGTTTTTT.

The CDR3 sequence is CAISGPTSTDTQYF. CDR3 bases: TGTGCCATCAGTGGGCCGACAAGCACAGATACGCAGTATTTT. This chain joins TRBV10-3 and TRBJ2-3; no clear D. CDR3 length: 14 amino acids. Germline V gene sequence: CDR1 ENHRY, CDR2 SYGVKD. Trimming removed 4 bases at V and 0 bases at J, with 8 bases between.

The chain couples TRBV6-6 to TRBJ1-2; tentatively, D is TRBD1 (6 bases). The ends were cut back, 7 bases at V and 0 bases at J, with 12 bases in the middle. The CDR3 is made up of 14 amino acids. The germline V gene has CDR1 MNHNY and CDR2 SVGAGI (reference sequence). The CDR3 reads CASKPGHPNYGYTF. For the CDR3, the DNA is TGTGCCAGCAAACCGGGACACCCTAACTATGGCTACACCTTC.

The chain employs TRBV7-9 and TRBJ2-7; 9 nucleotides match TRBD1. CDR3 length: 14 amino acids. From germline, CDR1 is SEHNR and CDR2 FQNEAQ (reference sequence). The trim removed 1 base at V and 5 bases at J, leaving 3 bases unmatched. The CDR3 protein is CASSLVGTGNEQYF. In DNA form, the CDR3 reads TGTGCCAGCAGCTTAGTTGGGACAGGGAACGAGCAGTACTTC. Full variable domain (outside the CDR3, taken from reference TRBV7-9 and TRBJ2-7): DTGVSQNPRHKITKRGQNVTFRCDPISEHNRLYWYRQTLGQGPEFLTYFQNEAQLEKSRLLSDRFSAERPKGSFSTLEIQRTEQGDSAMYLCASSLVGTGNEQYFGPGTRLTVT.

The chain carries TRBV10-3 and TRBJ1-1; D gene unclear. This CDR3 has 13 amino acids. In germline, CDR1 is ENHRY, CDR2 SYGVKD. The V end was cut by 5 bases, the J end by 3 bases, with 10 bases between. The CDR3 bases are TGTGCCATCAGTCCCCGCGGGGACACTGAAGCTTTCTTT. Encoded protein: CAISPRGDTEAFF.

V is TRBV2 and J is TRBJ2-3, with D uncertain. This CDR3 contains 12 residues. Trimming cost V 11 bases and J 2 bases, with 11 bases left between them. Germline V lookup: CDR1 SNHLY, CDR2 FYNNEI. The CDR3 here is CASLGPTDTQYF. The CDR3 DNA follows: TGTGCCTCCCTGGGCCCCACAGATACGCAGTATTTT.

The gene calls are TRBV7-2 and TRBJ2-5; TRBD1 agrees at 7 bases. Germline assignment: CDR1 SGHTA and CDR2 FQGNSA. V gave up 4 bases and J gave up 4 bases; unmatched junction bases: 6. There are 14 residues in the CDR3. The CDR3 sequence is CASSSRTGGETQYF. The CDR3 DNA follows: TGTGCCAGCAGCTCGAGGACAGGCGGAGAGACCCAGTACTTC. Full variable domain (rest looked up from reference TRBV7-2 and TRBJ2-5): GAGVSQSPSNKVTEKGKDVELRCDPISGHTALYWYRQSLGQGLEFLIYFQGNSAPDKSGLPSDRFSAERTGGSVSTLTIQRTQQEDSAVYLCASSSRTGGETQYFGPGTRLLVL.

The chain's CDR3 is CSVILTGGDEYEQYF. In DNA, the CDR3 is TGCAGCGTTATACTAACAGGGGGCGACGAGTACGAGCAGTACTTC. This chain uses TRBV29-1 with TRBJ2-7; 9 positions agree with TRBD1. Germline V gene sequence: CDR1 SQVTM, CDR2 ANQGSEA. The V segment lost 5 bases and the J segment 4 bases; nucleotides outside the gene matches: 12. The CDR3 loop spans 15 amino acids.